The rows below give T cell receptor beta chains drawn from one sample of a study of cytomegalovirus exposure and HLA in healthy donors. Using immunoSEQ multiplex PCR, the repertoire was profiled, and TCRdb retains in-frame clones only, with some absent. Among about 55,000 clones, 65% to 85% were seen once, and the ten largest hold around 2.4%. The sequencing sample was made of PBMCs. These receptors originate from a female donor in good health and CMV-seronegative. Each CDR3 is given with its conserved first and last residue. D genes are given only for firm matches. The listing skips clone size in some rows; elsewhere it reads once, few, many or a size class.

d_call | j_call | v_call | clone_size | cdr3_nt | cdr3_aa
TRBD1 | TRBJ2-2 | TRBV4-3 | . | TGCGCCAGCAGCCAGGGGGTTAGACAGGGAACCGGGGAGCTGTTTTTT | CASSQGVRQGTGELFF
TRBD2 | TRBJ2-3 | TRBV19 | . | TGTGCCAGTAATCGGGCTAGCGGGGCAGATACGCAGTATTTT | CASNRASGADTQYF
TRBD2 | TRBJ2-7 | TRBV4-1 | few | TGCGCCAGCAGCCAAGGGTCTAGCGGTGTCTCCTACGAGCAGTACTTC | CASSQGSSGVSYEQYF
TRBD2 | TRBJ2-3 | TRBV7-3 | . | TGTGCCAGCAGCCCTACTAGCGGGGGGGCCAGAGATACGCAGTATTTT | CASSPTSGGARDTQYF
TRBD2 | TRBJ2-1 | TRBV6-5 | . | TGTGCCAGCAGACGCGGGACTAGCGGCTACAATGAGCAGTTCTTC | CASRRGTSGYNEQFF
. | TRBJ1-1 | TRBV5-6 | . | TGTGCCAGCAGCTTGAGCGGAGGGTTGAACACTGAAGCTTTCTTT | CASSLSGGLNTEAFF
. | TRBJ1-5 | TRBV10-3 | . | TGTGCCATCAGTGTCGGGGTAGCGAATCAGCCCCAGCATTTT | CAISVGVANQPQHF
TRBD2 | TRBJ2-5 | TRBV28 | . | TGTGCCAGCAGCCCGGTTAGCGGGGGCCCTTATGAGACCCAGTACTTC | CASSPVSGGPYETQYF
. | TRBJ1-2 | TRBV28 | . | TGTGCCAGCAGTTTGGGAGCCTATGGCTACACCTTC | CASSLGAYGYTF
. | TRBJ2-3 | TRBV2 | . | TGTGCCAGCCTTAGAAGAGGTCAGCGGTCCACAGATACGCAGTATTTT | CASLRRGQRSTDTQYF
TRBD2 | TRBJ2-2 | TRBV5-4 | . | TGTGCCAGCAGCTCAGCGGGAGCGAACACCGGGGAGCTGTTTTTT | CASSSAGANTGELFF
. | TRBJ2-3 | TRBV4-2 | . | TGTGTCAGCAGCCAAGAAGAGCGGGCGCGAACAGATACGCAGTATTTT | CVSSQEERARTDTQYF
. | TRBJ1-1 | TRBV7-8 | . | TGTGCCAGCAGCTTCCCCGGGACACCGAACACTGAAGCTTTCTTT | CASSFPGTPNTEAFF
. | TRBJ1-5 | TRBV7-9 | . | TGTGCCAGCAGCCAAGGGGGTTATCAGCCCCAGCATTTT | CASSQGGYQPQHF
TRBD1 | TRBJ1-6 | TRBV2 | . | TGTGCCAGCAGCAGGGACAGCTATAATTCACCCCTCCACTTT | CASSRDSYNSPLHF
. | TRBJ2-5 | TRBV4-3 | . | TGCGCCAGCAGCCAAGAACCGCGGGCGACCCAGTACTTC | CASSQEPRATQYF
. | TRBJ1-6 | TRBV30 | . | TGTGCCTGGACGGTGGGTAGCGGGGCTTCACCCCTCCACTTT | CAWTVGSGASPLHF
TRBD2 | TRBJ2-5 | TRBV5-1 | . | TGCGCCAGCAGCCCCGGGGGGGGGCGGGAGACCCAGTACTTC | CASSPGGGRETQYF
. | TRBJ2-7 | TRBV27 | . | TGTGCCAGCAGCCCGACCCGGCGTCTTTGGGAGGAGCAGTACTTC | CASSPTRRLWEEQYF
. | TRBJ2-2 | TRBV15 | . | TGTGCCACTACACCCGACAGGACCGGGGAGCTGTTTTTT | CATTPDRTGELFF
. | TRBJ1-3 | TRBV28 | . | TGTGCCAGCAGTAGGGCGGGGACTTACTCTGGAAACACCATATATTTT | CASSRAGTYSGNTIYF
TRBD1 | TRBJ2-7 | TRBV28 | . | TGTGCCAGCAGACCGGGACAGAGCTACGAGCAGTACTTC | CASRPGQSYEQYF
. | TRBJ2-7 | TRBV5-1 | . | TGCGCCAGCAGCTTGGGACGAGTTAGCGTTCACTCCTACGAGCAGTACTTC | CASSLGRVSVHSYEQYF
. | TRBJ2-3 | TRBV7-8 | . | TGTGCCAGCAGCCCCCGAGCAGGAGATACGCAGTATTTT | CASSPRAGDTQYF
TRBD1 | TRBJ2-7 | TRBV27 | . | TGTGCCAGCAGCTACGGGACAGGCCCCTACGAGCAGTACTTC | CASSYGTGPYEQYF
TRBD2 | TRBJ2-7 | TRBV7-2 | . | TGTGCCAGCAGCTTAACCGGCTCTAGCGGTTACGAGCAGTACTTC | CASSLTGSSGYEQYF
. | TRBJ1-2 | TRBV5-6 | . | TGTGCCAGCAGCTCTGGAGGGGACTATGGCTACACCTTC | CASSSGGDYGYTF
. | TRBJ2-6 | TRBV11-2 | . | TGTGCCAGCAGCGGGACTTTCTCCTCTGGGGCCAACGTCCTGACTTTC | CASSGTFSSGANVLTF
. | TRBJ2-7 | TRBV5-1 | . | TGCGCCAGCAGCTTGGGCGGTACACCGACCTACGAGCAGTACTTC | CASSLGGTPTYEQYF
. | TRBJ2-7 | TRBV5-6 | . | TGTGCCAGCAGCTTAGGGGGAGACACCTACGAGCAGTACTTC | CASSLGGDTYEQYF
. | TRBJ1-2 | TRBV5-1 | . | TGCGCCAGCAGCTTCCTGACAGATTATGGCTACACCTTC | CASSFLTDYGYTF
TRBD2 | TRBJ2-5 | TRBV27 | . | TGTGCCAGCAGTTTATTTTATGGGACTAGCGGTCAAGAGACCCAGTACTTC | CASSLFYGTSGQETQYF
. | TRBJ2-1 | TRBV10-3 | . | TGTGCCATCAGTGCTAACCGGGATGAGCAGTTCTTC | CAISANRDEQFF
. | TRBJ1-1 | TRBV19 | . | TGTGCCAGTAGTATCAGGGATGGCACTGAAGCTTTCTTT | CASSIRDGTEAFF
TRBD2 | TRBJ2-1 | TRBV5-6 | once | TGTGCCAGCAGCAGCACGAGCGGGGGGTACAATGAGCAGTTCTTC | CASSSTSGGYNEQFF
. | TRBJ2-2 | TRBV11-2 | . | TGTGCCAGCACGCGACAGATCCTCAACACCGGGGAGCTGTTTTTT | CASTRQILNTGELFF
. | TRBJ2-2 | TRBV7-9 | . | TGTGCCAGCAGCTTGGGGCACACCGGGGAGCTGTTTTTT | CASSLGHTGELFF
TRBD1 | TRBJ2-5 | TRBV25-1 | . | TGTGCCAGCAGTGCACAGGGACAGGCTCGGCGAGAGACCCAGTACTTC | CASSAQGQARRETQYF
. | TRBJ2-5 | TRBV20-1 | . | TGCAGTGCTAACAAGGGGGAGACCCAGTACTTC | CSANKGETQYF
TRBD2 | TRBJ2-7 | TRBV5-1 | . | TGCGCCAGCAGCTTGGGGGCGGGAGAAGGGGAGCAGTACTTC | CASSLGAGEGEQYF
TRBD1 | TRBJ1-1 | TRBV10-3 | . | TGTGCCATCAGTGTTGCTACCTCGGGACAGGGGTACAATGAAGCTTTCTTT | CAISVATSGQGYNEAFF
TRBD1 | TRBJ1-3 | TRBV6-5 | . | TGTGCCAGCTCGGGATGGGGACAGGGGGTGTACACCATATATTTT | CASSGWGQGVYTIYF
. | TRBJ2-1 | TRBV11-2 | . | TGTGCCAGCAGCTTGGTTAGGGACTGGAACAATGAGCAGTTCTTC | CASSLVRDWNNEQFF
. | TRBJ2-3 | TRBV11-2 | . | TGTGCCAGCAGCTCCTTTTCCGGTTTCACAGATACGCAGTATTTT | CASSSFSGFTDTQYF
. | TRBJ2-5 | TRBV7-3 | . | TGTGCCAGCAGCTTAAACGCAGGGGTCCAAGAGACCCAGTACTTC | CASSLNAGVQETQYF
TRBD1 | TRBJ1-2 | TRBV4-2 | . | TGTGCCAGCAGCCAGGACAGGGGGCAGGATGGCTACACCTTC | CASSQDRGQDGYTF
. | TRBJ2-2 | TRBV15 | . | TGTGCCACCAGCAGAGATCCCGGGGGTACCGGGGAGCTGTTTTTT | CATSRDPGGTGELFF
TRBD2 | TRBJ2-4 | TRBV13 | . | TGTGCCAGCAGCTTCGCGGGGGACGGCCGGTACATTCAGTACTTC | CASSFAGDGRYIQYF
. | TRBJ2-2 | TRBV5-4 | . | TGTGCCAGCAGCTCCCCTCTGCGGGGAGACACCGGGGAGCTGTTTTTT | CASSSPLRGDTGELFF
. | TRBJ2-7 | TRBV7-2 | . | TGTGCCAGCAGCTTAGCAGGGGTGAACGGGCAGTACTTC | CASSLAGVNGQYF
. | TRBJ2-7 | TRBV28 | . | TGTGCCAGCCTACAGGGCTCCTACGAGCAGTACTTC | CASLQGSYEQYF
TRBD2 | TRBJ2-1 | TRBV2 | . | TGTGCCAGCAGGGAAGGACTAGCGGGGGGCCCGGAGCAGTTCTTC | CASREGLAGGPEQFF
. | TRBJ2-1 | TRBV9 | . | TGTGCCAGCAGCCCGACAACCTACAATGAGCAGTTCTTC | CASSPTTYNEQFF